This T cell receptor (beta chain) was retrieved from a study of T-cell reconstitution after alpha-beta-depleted transplantation in children. Whole-study findings and limits: TCRbeta diversity was high at day 60 in some patients (a result of surviving recipient T cells and thymic progenitors). After transplant, at about two months, alpha-beta T cells were reportedly derived from several hundred expanded graft clones. From newly produced T cells came most of the T-cell counts and diversity one year after transplant.

As it was prepared, the TCRbeta library received unique molecular identifiers. Each CDR3 protein gets one entry after TCRdb re-called the PCR reads with MiXCR. The sample lists hundreds of thousands of distinct CDR3 sequences; about 17% were seen once. A remark on this clonotype: Its antigen remains unknown.

J was trimmed by 5 bases and V by 6 bases; bases with no gene match: 9. In germline, CDR1 is SEHNR, CDR2 FQNEAQ (reference sequence). The CDR3 covers 15 residues. The TCR sequence derives from a boy under two years old who had a stem cell transplant for Wiskott-Aldrich syndrome, so the T cells may come from the graft donor. Specimen: PBMCs, mostly from graft donor cells, collected 360 days after TCRalphabeta/CD19-depleted stem cell transplant. This sequence joins TRBV7-9 and TRBJ2-1, with 8 bases lining up with TRBD2. In nucleotides, the CDR3 is TGTGCCAGCAGAAACCGGGGGGGCGGCAACAATGAGCAGTTCTTC. It yields the protein CASRNRGGGNNEQFF.